Below, 17 T cell receptor beta chains from the same sample are listed, as sequenced in a study of CD8+ T cells in alopecia areata. This sample's treatment: oral pan-JAK inhibitor, 5-10 mg twice daily. Sequencing templates came from extracted RNA that was reverse transcribed into cDNA. Profiled with immunoSEQ multiplex PCR; TCRdb holds only in-frame clones, not every one. The sample includes 150,000 to 200,000 clones, approximately 65% of them seen just once. The material sequenced was CD4+ T cells sorted from blood, taken at week 4, from a patient treated with tofacitinib. The receptors were gathered from a human donor with alopecia areata.

The chain combines TRBV15 with TRBJ2-2, with 9 bases fitting TRBD1. CDR1 is LNHNV, CDR2 YYDKDF, per germline (reference sequence). The CDR3 consists of 15 residues. V trimming: 5 bases; J trimming: 6 bases; junction bases outside the gene matches: 7. Here the CDR3 reads CATSPGTGTPGELFF. The CDR3 DNA is TGTGCCACCAGCCCCGGGACAGGGACCCCCGGGGAGCTGTTTTTT.

The chain's CDR3 is CAWSSGEIIFNTEAFF. The CDR3 region has the DNA TGTGCCTGGAGTAGTGGGGAGATTATTTTTAACACTGAAGCTTTCTTT. The chain links TRBV30 to TRBJ1-1; D call uncertain. The CDR3 totals 16 residues. The germline V gene encodes CDR1 GTSNPN and CDR2 SVGIG (reference sequence). V shed 2 bases and J shed 2 bases, with 18 bases lying between them.

The CDR3 protein is CAWSVRRDPSYYGYTF. Here the CDR3 DNA reads TGTGCCTGGAGTGTAAGGAGGGACCCCTCCTACTATGGCTACACCTTC. The V and J genes are TRBV30 and TRBJ1-2; D might be TRBD1 (5 bases). The V gene lost 0 bases and the J gene lost 3 bases, with 17 bases spanning the gap. The germline V gene has CDR1 GTSNPN and CDR2 SVGIG (reference sequence). The CDR3 is 16 residues long. Supplemented by reference TRBV30 and TRBJ1-2, the full variable domain reads SQTIHQWPATLVQPVGSPLSLECTVEGTSNPNLYWYRQAAGRGLQLLFYSVGIGQISSEVPQNLSASRPQDRQFILSSKKLLLSDSGFYLCAWSVRRDPSYYGYTFGSGTRLTVV.

This clone showed up just a few times. The chain joins TRBV18 to TRBJ1-6; no clear D. This CDR3 has 13 amino acids. V shed 3 bases and J shed 10 bases, with 10 bases lying between them. Germline V lookup: CDR1 KGHSH, CDR2 LQKENI. CDR3: CASSPVEGSPLHF. In nucleotides, the CDR3 is TGTGCCAGCTCACCGGTCGAAGGATCACCCCTCCACTTT.

The rearrangement joins TRBV6-6 to TRBJ1-2, with D possibly TRBD1 on 5 matching bases. The V gene's germline CDR1 is MNHNY and CDR2 SVGAGI (reference sequence). CDR3 length: 11 residues. Trimming removed 4 bases at V and 10 bases at J, with 10 bases between. CDR3: CASSFGGSYTF. The CDR3 DNA follows: TGTGCCAGCAGTTTCGGGGGTTCCTACACCTTC.

This clone was counted only a few times. The chain employs TRBV7-9 and TRBJ2-5; D is unresolved. V shed 5 bases and J shed 3 bases, with 4 bases lying between them. This CDR3 is 11 amino acids long. Looked up from germline, CDR1 is SEHNR and CDR2 is FQNEAQ (reference sequence). The CDR3 spells CASSREETQYF. The CDR3 DNA sequence: TGTGCCAGCAGCCGAGAAGAGACCCAGTACTTC.

This clone was detected once. CDR3 DNA sequence: TGTGCCTGGAGGTTAAGCGGCTACACCTTC. Amino acid sequence: CAWRLSGYTF. The chain uses TRBV30 and TRBJ1-2; D ambiguous. Trimming removed 3 bases from V and 8 bases from J, with 7 bases in between. The CDR3 totals 10 residues. CDR1 and CDR2 from the germline V gene are GTSNPN and SVGIG (reference sequence).

The chain recombines TRBV30 with TRBJ2-2; no firm D call. Trimming removed 6 bases from V and 2 bases from J, with 16 bases in between. The CDR3 is made up of 15 amino acids. Germline CDR1 GTSNPN, CDR2 SVGIG (reference sequence). CDR3 region: CACRKNPLNTGELFF. CDR3 DNA: TGTGCCTGCCGAAAGAATCCACTTAACACCGGGGAGCTGTTTTTT.

The CDR3 sequence is CSVVPGTGADTQYF. The CDR3 DNA reads TGCAGCGTTGTGCCCGGGACAGGGGCAGATACGCAGTATTTT. V gene TRBV29-1 combines with J gene TRBJ2-3; 10 bases agree with TRBD1. Germline V gene sequence: CDR1 SQVTM, CDR2 ANQGSEA. The junction had 5 bases not matched to a gene; V was cut back by 4 bases and J by 4 bases. The length of the CDR3 is 14 residues.

The CDR3 nucleotides read TGTGCCTGGACTCCAGGATATTACACTGAAGCTTTCTTT. Residues: CAWTPGYYTEAFF. The J gene is TRBJ1-1, the V gene TRBV30; D not resolved. Germline loops: CDR1 GTSNPN, CDR2 SVGIG (reference sequence). V dropped 4 bases and J dropped 3 bases, with 12 bases sitting between them. The CDR3 sequence is 13 residues long. The whole variable domain, remainder taken from reference TRBV30 and TRBJ1-1, is SQTIHQWPATLVQPVGSPLSLECTVEGTSNPNLYWYRQAAGRGLQLLFYSVGIGQISSEVPQNLSASRPQDRQFILSSKKLLLSDSGFYLCAWTPGYYTEAFFGQGTRLTVV.

This clone was seen only a few times. This chain joins TRBV15 and TRBJ1-4; D gene ambiguous. Germline loops: CDR1 LNHNV, CDR2 YYDKDF (reference sequence). Trimming removed 0 bases at V and 8 bases at J, with 4 bases between. The CDR3 consists of 12 residues. The CDR3 DNA sequence: TGTGCCACCAGCAGAGAAAGGGAAAAACTGTTTTTT. Translation gives CATSREREKLFF.

The chain is built from TRBV5-6 and TRBJ1-2; D is perhaps TRBD1 (6 bases). Germline CDR1 reads SGHDT; CDR2 reads YYEEEE. With 6 bases removed from V and 2 bases from J, the gap between germline ends came to 14 bases. This CDR3 comprises 14 residues. The CDR3: CASNLTGQNYGYTF. In nucleotides, the CDR3 is TGTGCCAGCAATTTGACGGGACAAAACTATGGCTACACCTTC.

The gene calls are TRBV29-1 and TRBJ1-2; TRBD1 aligns across 8 bases. The CDR3 runs 14 residues. CDR1 SQVTM and CDR2 ANQGSEA come from the germline V gene. Losses at the gene ends were 2 bases for V and 4 bases for J; bases not matched to a gene: 6. CDR3 loop: CSVETGGSLYGYTF. CDR3 nucleotides: TGCAGCGTTGAAACAGGGGGGAGCCTCTATGGCTACACCTTC.

The rearrangement joins TRBV27 to TRBJ2-5; 9 bases agree with TRBD2. Per the germline V gene, CDR1 is MNHEY and CDR2 is SMNVEV (reference sequence). The CDR3 extends over 14 amino acids. The V segment lost 5 bases and the J segment 7 bases; nucleotides outside the gene matches: 8. CDR3 DNA: TGTGCCAGCAGTCCAGGGACTAGCCCCGGGACCCAGTACTTC. Residues: CASSPGTSPGTQYF.

As concerns this clone: This sample includes further DNA sequences coding for the same CDR3. The V and J genes are TRBV30 and TRBJ1-1; no clear D gene. Germline V CDR1 and CDR2: GTSNPN, SVGIG (reference sequence). Trimming took 0 bases from V and 4 from J, leaving 9 bases between them. CDR3 size: 13 residues. CDR3 nucleotide sequence: TGTGCCTGGAGTGTATCCGGGGTCACTGAAGCTTTCTTT. Its translation is CAWSVSGVTEAFF.

This clone came up a few times. The gene calls are TRBV2 and TRBJ2-1; 9 bases match TRBD1. CDR3 length: 10 amino acids. Trimming cost V 8 bases and J 15 bases; bases outside gene matches: 5. Germline assignment: CDR1 SNHLY and CDR2 FYNNEI. CDR3 bases: TGTGCCAGCGGGGGACAGGGACCGTTCTTC. This gives the protein CASGGQGPFF.

Worth noting for this clone: In the same sample, other DNA sequences code for this CDR3. The V and J genes are TRBV30 and TRBJ1-1; 7 bases fit TRBD1. V lost 4 bases to trimming and J lost 2 bases; unmatched junction nucleotides: 1. Per germline, CDR1 GTSNPN and CDR2 SVGIG (reference sequence). This CDR3 region has 12 residues. CDR3 sequence reads: CAWNRGNTEAFF. The CDR3 DNA is TGTGCCTGGAACAGGGGAAACACTGAAGCTTTCTTT.